This T cell receptor (beta chain) emerged from a study of blood T cells in healthy people across ages. Study-level findings and limits: Investigators treated diversity estimates from one million T cells as underestimates. With unsorted PBMCs, a conclusive comparison of naive versus antigen-experienced cells was not possible.

This clonotype appeared a few times. Its target is not known. Ten milliliters of peripheral blood were drawn from each donor. Extraction yielded at least 5.5 micrograms of total RNA per sample. Primers used in a second PCR of roughly 6 to 12 cycles were a sample-barcoded 5' primer and a J-beta primer mix. Each CDR3 protein is one row after TCRdb ran MiXCR on the 5' RACE reads. The top ten hold approximately 4.1% of the sample, which has around 1,600,000 distinct CDR3 sequences, approximately 39% seen once. CDR1 and CDR2 from the germline V gene are SNHLY and FYNNEI. The CDR3 runs to 12 residues. The junction had 6 bases not matched to a gene; V was cut back by 10 bases and J by 4 bases.

The receptor comes from a woman under 30 in good health. This chain joins TRBV2 and TRBJ1-2; 7 nucleotides agree with TRBD1. The sequenced sample consisted of blood. The CDR3 DNA reads TGTGCCACCGACGGGACAGTCTATGGCTACACCTTC. Its protein is CATDGTVYGYTF.